This TCR beta chain was recorded in a study of T-cell reconstitution after alpha-beta-depleted transplantation in children. For TCRbeta, the library was prepared with unique molecular identifiers. TCRdb itself ran the PCR reads through MiXCR, one entry per CDR3 protein. Here the sample spans over 200,000 distinct CDR3 sequences, 9.5% to 13% being singletons. Study-wide results and caveats: After transplant, high TCRbeta diversity at day 60 in some patients arose from surviving recipient T cells and thymic progenitors. Where alpha-beta T cells came from about two months after transplant was reportedly several hundred expanded graft clones. It was newly produced T cells that mostly accounted for T-cell counts and diversity one year after transplant.

The table lists this clonotype with many counts. The antigen is unknown. This CDR3 has 15 amino acids. Germline values: CDR1 LGHNA, CDR2 YNFKEQ. V shed 1 base and J shed 0 bases, with 7 bases lying between them. The sequence came from a child less than two years old with acute myeloid leukemia, due to receive a stem cell transplant. The chain combines TRBV4-2 with TRBJ2-1, with D possibly being TRBD2 (6 bases). The sample was PBMCs, taken before TCRalphabeta/CD19-depleted stem cell transplant. CDR3 DNA sequence: TGTGCCAGCAGCCAAGCCGGGAGCTCCTACAATGAGCAGTTCTTC. This codes for CASSQAGSSYNEQFF.